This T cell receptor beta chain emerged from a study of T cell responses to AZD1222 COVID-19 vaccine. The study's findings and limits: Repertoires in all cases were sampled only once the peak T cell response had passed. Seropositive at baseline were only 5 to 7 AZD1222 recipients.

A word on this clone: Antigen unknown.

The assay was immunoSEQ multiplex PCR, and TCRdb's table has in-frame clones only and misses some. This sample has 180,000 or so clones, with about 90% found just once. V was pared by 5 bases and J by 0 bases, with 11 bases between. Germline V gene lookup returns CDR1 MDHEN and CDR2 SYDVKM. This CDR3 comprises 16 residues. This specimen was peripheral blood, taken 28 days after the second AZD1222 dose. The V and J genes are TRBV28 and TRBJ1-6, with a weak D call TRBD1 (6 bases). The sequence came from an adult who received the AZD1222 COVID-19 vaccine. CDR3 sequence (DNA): TGTGCCAGCAGTATGGACAGAAGCTCCTATAATTCACCCCTCCACTTT. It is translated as CASSMDRSSYNSPLHF.